This is a list of T cell receptor beta chains from one sample in a study of blood T cell repertoires in COVID-19. Profiling relied on immunoSEQ multiplex PCR, and the TCRdb table lists in-frame clones only, not all of them. The table lists some 180,000 clones, roughly 76% of them singletons, with around 10% in the top ten. The sample consisted of peripheral blood. The receptors stem from a woman aged 40 to 50 with COVID-19, enrolled during active disease. Both conserved end residues are part of each CDR3. The order of the fields is CDR3 DNA, CDR3 protein, V gene, clone size, D gene, J gene. D genes are given only for firm matches. Only some rows state a clone size, as once, few, many or a class for expanded clones.

cdr3_nt: TGCAGCGTTGCCCCTAGCGGGAGTCTCGAGCAGTACTTC
cdr3_aa: CSVAPSGSLEQYF
v_call: TRBV29-1
clone_size: NA
d_call: TRBD2
j_call: TRBJ2-7

cdr3_nt: TGTGCCAGCAGCTTAGGGCCCGCACAGGGGGACACCATATATTTT
cdr3_aa: CASSLGPAQGDTIYF
v_call: TRBV7-8
clone_size: NA
d_call: TRBD1
j_call: TRBJ1-3

cdr3_nt: TGTGCCAGCAGTTTACACGCCGAGGTCTATGGCTACACCTTC
cdr3_aa: CASSLHAEVYGYTF
v_call: TRBV27
clone_size: NA
d_call: NA
j_call: TRBJ1-2

cdr3_nt: TGTGCCAGCAGTGAGGTGCGACAGACCGGGGAGCTGTTTTTT
cdr3_aa: CASSEVRQTGELFF
v_call: TRBV2
clone_size: NA
d_call: NA
j_call: TRBJ2-2

cdr3_nt: TGTGCCAGCAGTGTAGCGGGGGGAGTTACAGATACGCAGTATTTT
cdr3_aa: CASSVAGGVTDTQYF
v_call: TRBV2
clone_size: NA
d_call: TRBD2
j_call: TRBJ2-3

cdr3_nt: TGTGCCAGCAGCGCGACCCAACAGGGGAACAATGAGCAGTTCTTC
cdr3_aa: CASSATQQGNNEQFF
v_call: TRBV9
clone_size: NA
d_call: TRBD1
j_call: TRBJ2-1

cdr3_nt: TGTGCCACCAGTGATTCCACAGAACTAGCCAAAAACATTCAGTACTTC
cdr3_aa: CATSDSTELAKNIQYF
v_call: TRBV24-1
clone_size: NA
d_call: NA
j_call: TRBJ2-4

cdr3_nt: TGTGCCAGCAGCTTGGGGCAGTTTAGCAATCAGCCCCAGCATTTT
cdr3_aa: CASSLGQFSNQPQHF
v_call: TRBV5-4
clone_size: NA
d_call: NA
j_call: TRBJ1-5

cdr3_nt: TGTGCCAGCAGTTACCTAGCGGGTTACAATGAGCAGTTCTTC
cdr3_aa: CASSYLAGYNEQFF
v_call: TRBV6-5
clone_size: NA
d_call: TRBD2
j_call: TRBJ2-1

cdr3_nt: TGTGCCAGCAGACCGACGACAGAAGAGACCCAGTACTTC
cdr3_aa: CASRPTTEETQYF
v_call: TRBV28
clone_size: NA
d_call: NA
j_call: TRBJ2-5

cdr3_nt: TGTGCCAGCAGTGAAGGGAGGGAGAGTACAGGCCGTAATGAAAAACTGTTTTTT
cdr3_aa: CASSEGRESTGRNEKLFF
v_call: TRBV2
clone_size: once
d_call: NA
j_call: TRBJ1-4

cdr3_nt: TGCGCCAGCAGCGATACAGGGAACACTGAAGCTTTCTTT
cdr3_aa: CASSDTGNTEAFF
v_call: TRBV10-1
clone_size: NA
d_call: NA
j_call: TRBJ1-1

cdr3_nt: TGTGCCAGCAGGAGGAGTACAGGGGGAGATCAAGAGACCCAGTACTTC
cdr3_aa: CASRRSTGGDQETQYF
v_call: TRBV5-8
clone_size: NA
d_call: TRBD1
j_call: TRBJ2-5

cdr3_nt: TGTGCCAGCAGCTTAGGGGCAGAAAACATTCAGTACTTC
cdr3_aa: CASSLGAENIQYF
v_call: TRBV13
clone_size: NA
d_call: NA
j_call: TRBJ2-4

cdr3_nt: TGTGCCAGCAGACATCGGATTGGCGGGCCGGGAGAGACCCAGTACTTC
cdr3_aa: CASRHRIGGPGETQYF
v_call: TRBV7-8
clone_size: NA
d_call: NA
j_call: TRBJ2-5

cdr3_nt: TGTGCCAGCAGGGGGAGGGATAATTCACCCCTCCACTTT
cdr3_aa: CASRGRDNSPLHF
v_call: TRBV6-6
clone_size: NA
d_call: NA
j_call: TRBJ1-6

cdr3_nt: TGTGCCAGCAGTTACTCACAGTTGCTCTCTGGAAACACCATATATTTT
cdr3_aa: CASSYSQLLSGNTIYF
v_call: TRBV6-5
clone_size: NA
d_call: NA
j_call: TRBJ1-3

cdr3_nt: TGTGCCAGCAGAGCAGGGGGTGAGACAACTGAAGCTTTCTTT
cdr3_aa: CASRAGGETTEAFF
v_call: TRBV6-1
clone_size: NA
d_call: TRBD1
j_call: TRBJ1-1

cdr3_nt: TGTGCCAGCAGTGAGCCTAGCGCGAGTATGCAGTACTTC
cdr3_aa: CASSEPSASMQYF
v_call: TRBV25-1
clone_size: NA
d_call: NA
j_call: TRBJ2-4

cdr3_nt: TGTGCCAGCAGCGGGGATGGAAATCAGCCCCAGCATTTT
cdr3_aa: CASSGDGNQPQHF
v_call: TRBV6-4
clone_size: once
d_call: NA
j_call: TRBJ1-5